The 22 T cell receptor beta chains below were found in one sample sequenced in a study of patients and donors after allogeneic stem cell transplantation. From the RT-PCR reads, TCRdb called clonotypes with MiXCR, one entry per CDR3 protein. The repertoire has 410,000 or so distinct CDR3 sequences, approximately 16% of them found once; the top ten carry less than 8.5%. Material for sequencing was blood, either unsorted or a sorted T cell fraction (not recorded which). These receptors came from a human donor who was either an allogeneic HSCT recipient or a stem cell or donor lymphocyte infusion donor (not recorded which). It is not recorded whose cells these are; they may come from a transplant donor.

This clonotype was detected once. V is TRBV20-1 and J is TRBJ2-7, with TRBD1 matching over 9 bases. The junction had 14 bases not matched to a gene; V was cut back by 3 bases and J by 2 bases. Germline V gene sequence: CDR1 DFQATT, CDR2 SNEGSKA (reference sequence). CDR3 length: 17 residues. The CDR3 reads CSASTDRGIWRAYEQYF. CDR3 sequence (DNA): TGCAGTGCTAGTACGGACAGGGGTATTTGGAGGGCCTACGAGCAGTACTTC.

The chain joins TRBV15 to TRBJ2-3; a weak D match, TRBD2 (6 bases). Trimming shortened V by 0 bases and J by 4 bases, and 8 bases separated the two germline ends. The germline V gene encodes CDR1 LNHNV and CDR2 YYDKDF (reference sequence). The length of the CDR3 is 14 residues. CDR3 nucleotide sequence: TGTGCCACCAGCAGAGAACTAGCTCCAGATACGCAGTATTTT. It codes for CATSRELAPDTQYF.

This clonotype was detected once. The V and J genes are TRBV2 and TRBJ2-4; 7 nucleotides match TRBD1. Germline V gene sequence: CDR1 SNHLY, CDR2 FYNNEI. CDR3 length: 13 residues. Trimming removed 5 bases from V and 7 bases from J; junction bases left unmatched: 5. Here the CDR3 reads CASSPRGYNIQYF. CDR3 in DNA: TGTGCCAGCAGTCCCAGGGGGTACAACATTCAGTACTTC. Drawing the rest from reference TRBV2 and TRBJ2-4, the complete variable domain is EPEVTQTPSHQVTQMGQEVILRCVPISNHLYFYWYRQILGQKVEFLVSFYNNEISEKSEIFDDQFSVERPDGSNFTLKIRSTKLEDSAMYFCASSPRGYNIQYFGAGTRLSVL.

This clonotype was counted between two and nine times. The V call is TRBV10-3, the J call TRBJ2-7, with D possibly TRBD2 on 5 matching bases. There are 13 residues in the CDR3. Per the germline V gene, CDR1 is ENHRY and CDR2 is SYGVKD. V was pared by 2 bases and J by 4 bases, with 9 bases between. CDR3 region: CAISENEGYEQYF. The CDR3 coding sequence is TGTGCCATCAGTGAGAACGAGGGTTACGAGCAGTACTTC.

The rearrangement joins TRBV7-9 to TRBJ1-1, with D maybe TRBD1 (5 bases). The germline CDR1 and CDR2 sequences are SEHNR and FQNEAQ (reference sequence). The ends were cut back, 4 bases at V and 0 bases at J, with 12 bases in the middle. The CDR3 is 15 amino acids. The CDR3 region has the DNA TGTGCCAGCAGCTCGGGACGGACTATGAACACTGAAGCTTTCTTT. This sequence encodes CASSSGRTMNTEAFF.

This chain joins TRBV29-1 and TRBJ1-5; D unresolved. The CDR3 extends over 12 amino acids. V was trimmed by 6 bases and J by 2 bases, leaving 8 bases between them. Germline assignment: CDR1 SQVTM and CDR2 ANQGSEA. CDR3 loop: CSVGNRNQPQHF. The CDR3 bases are TGCAGCGTGGGAAATCGCAATCAGCCCCAGCATTTT.

V and J are TRBV10-3 and TRBJ1-1; 8 nucleotides agree with TRBD1. J lost 0 bases, V lost 4 bases, and 1 base had no gene match. Germline CDR1 is ENHRY and CDR2 is SYGVKD. This CDR3 is built from 14 residues. The CDR3: CAISVQGVNTEAFF. The DNA for the CDR3 is TGTGCCATCAGTGTACAGGGGGTGAACACTGAAGCTTTCTTT.

The table lists this clonotype with a count of one. This chain uses TRBV20-1 with TRBJ2-7; TRBD2 matches at 7 bases. J was trimmed by 7 bases and V by 0 bases; bases with no gene match: 18. Germline CDR1 is DFQATT and CDR2 is SNEGSKA (reference sequence). This CDR3 is built from 17 residues. CDR3 region: CSARDLRASGTRSEQYF. CDR3 DNA: TGCAGTGCTAGAGACCTCAGGGCTAGCGGTACCCGTTCAGAGCAGTACTTC.

This clonotype was observed many times. V and J are TRBV12-3 or TRBV12-4 and TRBJ1-4; D call uncertain. Trimming took off 3 bases at V and 3 bases at J, with 14 bases between the two ends. This CDR3 is 16 amino acids long. CDR3 sequence reads: CASSFDSGRPNEKLFF. CDR3 nucleotides: TGTGCCAGCAGTTTTGACTCCGGCAGGCCTAATGAAAAACTGTTTTTT.

This chain joins TRBV7-4 and TRBJ2-3; 9 bases fit TRBD2. Germline V gene data show CDR1 as SGHVT and CDR2 as SQSDAQ. The CDR3 sequence is 17 residues long. V lost 1 base and J lost 4; bases outside the gene matches: 9. The CDR3 is CASSLDGLAGLSDTQYF. The CDR3 bases are TGTGCCAGCAGCTTAGATGGGCTAGCGGGACTCTCAGATACGCAGTATTTT.

This clonotype showed up many times. The rearrangement joins TRBV20-1 to TRBJ2-7; D gene ambiguous. The V end lost 5 bases, the J end lost 3 bases, and 11 bases lay between the germline ends. The CDR3 is 12 amino acids. Germline V gene data show CDR1 as DFQATT and CDR2 as SNEGSKA (reference sequence). The CDR3 DNA reads as TGCAGTGCTTGGCAGGAAGTCTACGAGCAGTACTTC. Its translation is CSAWQEVYEQYF.

The rearrangement uses TRBV6-1 and TRBJ2-6; 8 nucleotides match TRBD1. V was clipped by 5 bases and J by 2 bases; unmatched bases: 8. Germline V gives CDR1 MNHNS, CDR2 SASEGT. The CDR3 runs 17 residues. The CDR3 reads CASSTSRGPAGANVLTF. The CDR3 coding sequence is TGTGCCAGCAGTACTTCCAGGGGGCCTGCTGGGGCCAACGTCCTGACTTTC.

This clonotype was counted only a few times. This chain joins TRBV2 and TRBJ2-3; 9 positions match TRBD2. J was trimmed by 7 bases and V by 3 bases; bases with no gene match: 2. The CDR3 loop spans 13 amino acids. From germline, CDR1 is SNHLY and CDR2 FYNNEI. The CDR3 DNA is TGTGCCAGCAGTGAGACTAGCGGTAATACGCAGTATTTT. It translates to CASSETSGNTQYF.

This clonotype was found a few times. The chain employs TRBV7-9 and TRBJ1-1; D is unresolved. The CDR3 sequence is 11 residues long. CDR1 SEHNR and CDR2 FQNEAQ come from the germline V gene (reference sequence). V dropped 5 bases and J dropped 7 bases, with 8 bases sitting between them. CDR3 sequence: CASSQRNEAFF. The CDR3, as DNA: TGTGCCAGCAGCCAACGGAATGAAGCTTTCTTT.

This clonotype has only a few counts. The J gene is TRBJ1-1, the V gene TRBV20-1; the D gene is possibly TRBD1 (5 bases). The V end lost 6 bases, the J end lost 6 bases, and 14 bases lay between the germline ends. The CDR3 totals 12 residues. Germline assignment: CDR1 DFQATT and CDR2 SNEGSKA (reference sequence). DNA for the CDR3: TGCAGTGCGAGGGAGGGGCCCTCTGAAGCTTTCTTT. Translated: CSAREGPSEAFF.

The chain employs TRBV7-9 and TRBJ1-1, with TRBD1 matching over 9 bases. V was pared by 4 bases and J by 6 bases, with 9 bases of the junction left unmatched. CDR3 length: 15 residues. CDR1 is SEHNR and CDR2 is FQNEAQ in the germline V gene (reference sequence). The CDR3 nucleotides read TGTGCCAGCAGCTATCGGACAGGGGTTCGGGCTGAAGCTTTCTTT. Translation gives CASSYRTGVRAEAFF.

This rearrangement joins TRBV20-1 to TRBJ2-5; 7 bases are shared with TRBD2. CDR3 length equals 15 residues. V was clipped by 0 bases and J by 4 bases; unmatched bases: 8. The germline CDR1 and CDR2 sequences are DFQATT and SNEGSKA (reference sequence). CDR3 region: CSARDVRGTVETQYF. DNA for the CDR3: TGCAGTGCTAGAGATGTGCGGGGGACCGTAGAGACCCAGTACTTC.

This clonotype was detected once. The chain joins TRBV30 to TRBJ2-7, with 7 bases fitting TRBD1. V dropped 3 bases and J dropped 2; count of bases not matched to a gene: 4. The CDR3 loop spans 13 amino acids. Germline CDR1 reads GTSNPN; CDR2 reads SVGIG (reference sequence). CDR3 nucleotide sequence: TGTGCCTGGAGGCCGGGACAGACCTACGAGCAGTACTTC. Its translation: CAWRPGQTYEQYF. The complete variable domain, with remaining parts taken from reference TRBV30 and TRBJ2-7, reads SQTIHQWPATLVQPVGSPLSLECTVEGTSNPNLYWYRQAAGRGLQLLFYSVGIGQISSEVPQNLSASRPQDRQFILSSKKLLLSDSGFYLCAWRPGQTYEQYFGPGTRLTVT.

The chain has TRBV13 and TRBJ2-1, with a possible D match to TRBD1 (6 bases). V was shortened by 4 bases and J by 6 bases, with 22 bases between the two germline ends. From germline, CDR1 is PRHDT and CDR2 FYEKMQ (reference sequence). The CDR3 runs 17 residues. The CDR3 DNA reads as TGTGCCAGCAGCTCACAGGGAAGGGGCTTCGTCGCCAATGAGCAGTTCTTC. It is translated as CASSSQGRGFVANEQFF.

There are a few counts of this clonotype. V gene TRBV3-1 combines with J gene TRBJ1-1, with D unclear. Trimming took 4 bases from V and 1 from J, leaving 10 bases between them. This CDR3 has 14 residues. From germline, CDR1 is LGHDT and CDR2 YNNKEL (reference sequence). The chain's CDR3 is CASSPGGRNTEAFF. DNA of the CDR3: TGTGCCAGCAGCCCGGGTGGGAGGAACACTGAAGCTTTCTTT.

V and J are TRBV6-1 and TRBJ2-3; tentatively, D is TRBD2 (6 bases). Trimming removed 9 bases at V and 0 bases at J, with 10 bases between. Per germline, CDR1 MNHNS and CDR2 SASEGT. The CDR3 extends over 13 amino acids. The CDR3 region has the DNA TGTGCCAGTCGGGGGACTAGCACAGATACGCAGTATTTT. It specifies CASRGTSTDTQYF.

This clonotype was seen repeatedly, ten times or more. Germline and junction disagree at one end, which may indicate a read error. V usage is TRBV15 and J usage is TRBJ1-2; weak D call: TRBD1 (5 bases). Germline CDR1 is LNHNV and CDR2 is YYDKDF (reference sequence). The CDR3 loop spans 13 amino acids. Here the CDR3 reads CATSRDYTGTVAF. The CDR3, as DNA: TGTGCCACCAGCAGAGATTATACCGGGACCGTGGCCTTC.